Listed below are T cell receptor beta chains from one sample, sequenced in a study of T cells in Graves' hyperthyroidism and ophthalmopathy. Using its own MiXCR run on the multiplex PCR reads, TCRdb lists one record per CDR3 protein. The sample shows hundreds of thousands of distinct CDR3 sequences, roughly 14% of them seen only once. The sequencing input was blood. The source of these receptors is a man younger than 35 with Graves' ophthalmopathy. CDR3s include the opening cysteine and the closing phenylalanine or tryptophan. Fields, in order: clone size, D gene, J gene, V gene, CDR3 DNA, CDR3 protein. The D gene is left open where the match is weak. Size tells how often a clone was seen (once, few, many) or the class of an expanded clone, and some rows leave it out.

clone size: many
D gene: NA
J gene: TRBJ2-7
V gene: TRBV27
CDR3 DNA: TGTGCCAGCAGTTTATCGAGGCAGGGGGGCGAGCAGTACTTC
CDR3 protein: CASSLSRQGGEQYF

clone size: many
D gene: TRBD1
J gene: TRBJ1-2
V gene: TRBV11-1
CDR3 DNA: TGTGCCAGCAGCCGCTCCCAGGGGGCTCTTTCCTATGGCTACACCTTC
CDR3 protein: CASSRSQGALSYGYTF

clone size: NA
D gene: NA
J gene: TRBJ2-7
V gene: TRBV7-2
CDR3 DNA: TGTGCCAGCAGCTTAAACCACGGGACCTACGAGCAGTACTTC
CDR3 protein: CASSLNHGTYEQYF

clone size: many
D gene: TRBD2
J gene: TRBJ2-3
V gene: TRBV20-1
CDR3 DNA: TGCAGTGCTGGGACTAGCGGGGGGGCCACAGATACGCAGTATTTT
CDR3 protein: CSAGTSGGATDTQYF

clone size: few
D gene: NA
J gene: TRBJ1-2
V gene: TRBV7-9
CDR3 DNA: TGTGCCAGCAGCACCGGACAGTCCCTGAATGGCTACACCTTC
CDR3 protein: CASSTGQSLNGYTF

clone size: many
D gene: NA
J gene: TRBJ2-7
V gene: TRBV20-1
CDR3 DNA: TGCAGTGCTAGAGATCCGAGCCGCTCTGGGGCCTACGAGCAGTACTTC
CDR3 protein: CSARDPSRSGAYEQYF

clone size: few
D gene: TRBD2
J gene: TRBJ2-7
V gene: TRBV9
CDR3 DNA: TGTGCCAGCAGCCTAGAAGGACTAGCGCCGTCCTACGAGCAGTACTTC
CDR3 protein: CASSLEGLAPSYEQYF

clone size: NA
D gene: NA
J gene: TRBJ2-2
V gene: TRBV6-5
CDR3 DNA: TGTGCCAGCAGTTACGCGTCAGCACCGAACACCGGGGAGCTGTTTTTT
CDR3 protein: CASSYASAPNTGELFF

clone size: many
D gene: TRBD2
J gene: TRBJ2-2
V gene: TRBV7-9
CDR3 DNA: TGCACCTGCGGGGGGGCGTTGACCGGGGAGCTGTTTTTT
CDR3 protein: CTCGGALTGELFF

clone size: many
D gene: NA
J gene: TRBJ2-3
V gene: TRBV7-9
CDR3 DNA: TGTGCCAGCAGCAATGGGGACGGGCGCACAGATACGCAGTATTTT
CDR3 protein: CASSNGDGRTDTQYF

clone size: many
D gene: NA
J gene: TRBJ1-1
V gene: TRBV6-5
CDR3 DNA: TGTGCCAGCAGTTACTCGGACCCCACTGAAGCTTTCTTT
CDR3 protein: CASSYSDPTEAFF

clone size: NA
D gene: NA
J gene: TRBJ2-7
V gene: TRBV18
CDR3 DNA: TGTGCCAGCTCACCTTTGGGGGCGAGCTCCTACGAGCAGTACTTC
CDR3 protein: CASSPLGASSYEQYF

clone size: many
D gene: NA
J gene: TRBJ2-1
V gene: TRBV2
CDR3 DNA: TGTGCCAGCGGTCCTTCAGGGTATGAGCAGTTCTTC
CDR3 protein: CASGPSGYEQFF

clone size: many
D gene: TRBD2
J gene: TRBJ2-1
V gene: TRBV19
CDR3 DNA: TGTGCCAGTAGTGTAAGTCAGGGACTAGCGGGGAGTGAGCAGTTCTTC
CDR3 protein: CASSVSQGLAGSEQFF

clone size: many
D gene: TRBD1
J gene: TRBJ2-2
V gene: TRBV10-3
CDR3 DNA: TGTGCCACCGAGACAGGGGCGAACACCGGGGAGCTGTTTTTT
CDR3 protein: CATETGANTGELFF